Below, 20 T cell receptor beta chains from the same sample are listed, as sequenced in a study of blood T cells in healthy people across ages. It was with a sample-barcoded 5' primer and a J-beta primer mix that a second PCR of about 6 to 12 cycles was run. In TCRdb, the 5' RACE reads were re-called with MiXCR into one record per CDR3 protein. This table has around 1,000,000 distinct CDR3 sequences, around 27% appearing once. The same data also contributed to another study, on T cells of mothers and their children.

The source material was blood. These TCRs come from a girl between 2 and 10 years old in good health.

The V and J genes are TRBV2 and TRBJ1-4; no definite D call. The ends were cut back, 2 bases at V and 8 bases at J, with 12 bases in the middle. This CDR3 comprises 14 residues. Germline V gives CDR1 SNHLY, CDR2 FYNNEI. CDR3 DNA sequence: TGTGCCAGCAGTGAACCGGTTACGGGCGAAAAACTGTTTTTT. Translating gives CASSEPVTGEKLFF. The whole variable domain, remainder taken from reference TRBV2 and TRBJ1-4, is EPEVTQTPSHQVTQMGQEVILRCVPISNHLYFYWYRQILGQKVEFLVSFYNNEISEKSEIFDDQFSVERPDGSNFTLKIRSTKLEDSAMYFCASSEPVTGEKLFFGSGTQLSVL.

The table lists this clonotype with a few counts. The germline gene is not matched at one end of the junction; a read error may be the cause. The CDR3 loop is CASTNGATNEKLFF. The CDR3 coding sequence is TGTGCCAGCACCAACGGGGCGACTAACGAAAAACTGTTTTTT. The gene calls are TRBV6-5 and TRBJ1-4; tentative D call: TRBD1 (5 bases). Germline CDR1 is MNHEY and CDR2 is SVGAGI. The CDR3 is 14 residues long.

This clonotype was observed a single time. The rearrangement uses TRBV12-3 or TRBV12-4 and TRBJ1-1; D possibly corresponds to TRBD1 (6 bases). The CDR3 is 14 residues long. V was shortened by 7 bases and J by 5 bases, with 17 bases between the two germline ends. The CDR3 nucleotides are TGTGCCAGCACCCTCACAGGGAGGCGAACTGAAGCTTTCTTT. Translation gives CASTLTGRRTEAFF.

V usage is TRBV20-1 and J usage is TRBJ2-5; D might be TRBD1 or TRBD2, each matching 5 bases. The last part of the DNA fits TRBJ2-1 better; the J call may be wrong. The CDR3 extends over 13 amino acids. Germline CDR1 DFQATT, CDR2 SNEGSKA (reference sequence). CDR3 protein: CSAGRSGGNEQFF. The CDR3 coding sequence is TGCAGTGCGGGCCGGAGTGGGGGCAATGAGCAGTTCTTC.

This clonotype has a handful of counts. This chain links TRBV2 with TRBJ2-3; D possibly corresponds to TRBD2 (6 bases). CDR1 and CDR2 (germline): SNHLY, FYNNEI. CDR3 length: 14 residues. V lost 4 bases and J lost 2, with 10 bases in between. DNA for the CDR3: TGTGCCAGCAGTGTTGGCGGGGACACAGATACGCAGTATTTT. Translating gives CASSVGGDTDTQYF.

The genes are TRBV6-4 and TRBJ2-4; tentative D call: TRBD1 (6 bases). This CDR3 is built from 18 residues. Between the trimmed V and J ends, which lost 0 bases and 5 bases, there was a span of 20 bases. Germline CDR1 MRHNA, CDR2 SNTAGT. The CDR3 coding sequence is TGTGCCAGCAGTGACTCAATTGATTCAGGGGTGTGTGAAAACATTCAGTACTTC. Translation gives CASSDSIDSGVCENIQYF.

For this clonotype: Because it lacks the conserved phenylalanine or tryptophan at the end, this CDR3 is likely a read error. The CDR3 spells CASRRGQLIDYGYTI. CDR3 nucleotides: TGTGCCAGCAGGAGGGGACAGTTAATAGATTATGGCTACACCATC. This chain connects TRBV6-5 to TRBJ1-2, with 7 bases aligning to TRBD1. J gave up 5 bases and V 6 bases, and 12 bases lay outside the gene matches. The CDR3 runs to 15 residues. CDR1 and CDR2 (germline): MNHEY, SVGAGI.

The rearrangement joins TRBV12-3 or TRBV12-4 to TRBJ1-1; D gene ambiguous. Trimming pared 4 bases from V and 4 bases from J, leaving 4 bases between. CDR3 length: 11 residues. CDR3 sequence: CASSSRTEAFF. The CDR3 nucleotides read TGTGCCAGCAGTTCACGCACTGAAGCTTTCTTT.

CDR3 in amino acids: CASSQDWAANYGYTF. The CDR3 DNA reads as TGCGCCAGCAGCCAAGACTGGGCAGCTAACTATGGCTACACCTTC. The chain is built from TRBV4-3 and TRBJ1-2; D is unresolved. The length of the CDR3 is 15 residues. Trimming pared 0 bases from V and 0 bases from J, leaving 8 bases between. The germline V gene encodes CDR1 LGHNA and CDR2 YSLEER.

The chain joins TRBV7-9 to TRBJ1-1; D call uncertain. V was shortened by 5 bases and J by 0 bases, with 13 bases between the two germline ends. Germline V CDR1 and CDR2: SEHNR, FQNEAQ (reference sequence). The CDR3 covers 15 residues. CDR3: CASSPAVGMNTEAFF. The CDR3 bases are TGTGCCAGCAGCCCGGCCGTGGGGATGAACACTGAAGCTTTCTTT.

The chain joins TRBV11-2 to TRBJ2-5, with TRBD1 identical over 8 bases. The assigned J gene may be wrong: the sequence end matches TRBJ2-1 better. This CDR3 spans 14 amino acids. In germline, CDR1 is SGHAT, CDR2 FQNNGV. The CDR3 nucleotides read TGTGCCAGCAGCTCCAGGGGGCACGGCAATGAGCAGTTCTTC. It yields the protein CASSSRGHGNEQFF.

The sample holds a few counts of this clonotype. This chain joins TRBV20-1 and TRBJ2-5; 8 positions agree with TRBD1. The tail of the sequence fits TRBJ2-7 better, so the J call may be wrong. CDR3 size: 13 residues. CDR1 DFQATT and CDR2 SNEGSKA come from the germline V gene (reference sequence). DNA for the CDR3: TGCAGTGCTGCCGGGACAGGCGTCTACGAGCAGTACTTC. Its protein is CSAAGTGVYEQYF.

This clonotype was counted between two and nine times. The CDR3, as DNA: TGTGCCAGCGGGTCCACTCTCACCCTCCACTTT. Its protein product is CASGSTLTLHF. The chain recombines TRBV27 with TRBJ1-6; D not certain. CDR3 length: 11 amino acids. Germline loops: CDR1 MNHEY, CDR2 SMNVEV (reference sequence). V was pared by 8 bases and J by 14 bases, with 13 bases between.

Only a few counts were recorded for this clonotype. This sequence joins TRBV7-3 and TRBJ1-1, with TRBD1 as a possible D gene (6 bases). The CDR3 totals 15 residues. V was clipped by 5 bases and J by 4 bases, with 17 bases between them. Germline CDR1 and CDR2: SGHTA and FQGTGA. CDR3 DNA: TGTGCCAGCAGCCCCGCAGGGGATCTCGGCACTGAAGCTTTCTTT. It encodes CASSPAGDLGTEAFF. The full variable domain, in which reference TRBV7-3 and TRBJ1-1 provide the parts outside the CDR3, is GAGVSQTPSNKVTEKGKYVELRCDPISGHTALYWYRQSLGQGPEFLIYFQGTGAADDSGLPNDRFFAVRPEGSVSTLKIQRTERGDSAVYLCASSPAGDLGTEAFFGQGTRLTVV.

The chain is built from TRBV18 and TRBJ2-5; the D is unclear. In germline, CDR1 is KGHSH, CDR2 LQKENI. Trimming removed 3 bases from V and 0 bases from J, with 8 bases in between. The CDR3 loop spans 14 amino acids. CDR3 in amino acids: CASSPDKYQETQYF. CDR3 nucleotides: TGTGCCAGCTCACCCGATAAGTACCAAGAGACCCAGTACTTC.

The table lists this clonotype with a few counts. The chain uses TRBV11-2 and TRBJ2-3; TRBD1 or TRBD2 may be the D gene (5 bases each). Trimming left V 4 bases short and J 4 bases short, with 15 bases between. There are 15 residues in the CDR3. Germline V gene data show CDR1 as SGHAT and CDR2 as FQNNGV. The CDR3 DNA reads as TGTGCCAGCAGCTCTGGGACCTTAAAAGCAGATACGCAGTATTTT. Residues: CASSSGTLKADTQYF.

The genes are TRBV6-4 and TRBJ2-3; 9 nucleotides match TRBD2. With 3 bases clipped from V and 5 bases from J, the junction kept 3 bases outside the gene matches. This CDR3 is built from 14 residues. In germline, CDR1 is MRHNA, CDR2 SNTAGT. The CDR3: CASSENSGRDTQYF. The CDR3 region has the DNA TGTGCCAGCAGTGAGAATAGCGGGAGAGATACGCAGTATTTT.

The CDR3 spells CASSPSGGTEAQYF. The CDR3 DNA follows: TGTGCCAGCAGTCCTAGCGGGGGGACGGAGGCCCAGTACTTC. V and J are TRBV6-6 and TRBJ2-5, with 11 bases identical to TRBD2. V gave up 5 bases and J gave up 9 bases; unmatched junction bases: 8. In germline, CDR1 is MNHNY, CDR2 SVGAGI (reference sequence). The CDR3 covers 14 residues.

This clonotype occurred many times. The V gene is TRBV3-1, the J gene TRBJ2-1; 7 bases align to TRBD2. Germline V gene lookup returns CDR1 LGHDT and CDR2 YNNKEL (reference sequence). V was clipped by 4 bases and J by 4 bases; unmatched bases: 4. CDR3 length equals 14 residues. This chain's CDR3 is CASSPRTSYNEQFF. In DNA, the CDR3 is TGTGCCAGCAGCCCCCGGACTAGTTACAATGAGCAGTTCTTC.

The count of this clonotype is one. A junction boundary mismatches the germline segment, possibly from a read error. The chain recombines TRBV9 with TRBJ1-2, with D unresolved. This CDR3 comprises 14 residues. Looked up from germline, CDR1 is SGDLS and CDR2 is YYNGEE. CDR3: CASSVAGGDYGYAF. CDR3 in DNA: TGTGCCAGCAGCGTAGCGGGCGGTGATTATGGCTACGCCTTC.